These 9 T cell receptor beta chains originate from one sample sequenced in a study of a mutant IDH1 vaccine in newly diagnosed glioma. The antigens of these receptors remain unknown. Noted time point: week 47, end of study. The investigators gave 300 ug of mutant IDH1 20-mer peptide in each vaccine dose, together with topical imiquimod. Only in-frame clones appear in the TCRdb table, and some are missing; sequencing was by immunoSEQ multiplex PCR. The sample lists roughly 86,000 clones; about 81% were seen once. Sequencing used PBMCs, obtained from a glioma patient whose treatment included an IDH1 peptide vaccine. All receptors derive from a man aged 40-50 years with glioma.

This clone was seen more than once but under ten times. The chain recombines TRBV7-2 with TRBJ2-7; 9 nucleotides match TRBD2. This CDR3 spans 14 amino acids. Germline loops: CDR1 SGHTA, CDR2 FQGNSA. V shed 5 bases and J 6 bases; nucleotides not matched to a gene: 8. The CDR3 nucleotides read TGTGCCAGCAGCACGGGACTAGCCCCCCTCGAGCAGTACTTC. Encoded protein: CASSTGLAPLEQYF.

The CDR3, as DNA: TGTGCCAGCAGCTTGGAACCACAGGGGAACACTGAAGCTTTCTTT. Its translation: CASSLEPQGNTEAFF. The J gene is TRBJ1-1, the V gene TRBV5-4; tentative D call: TRBD1 (6 bases). CDR3 length: 15 amino acids. Germline-derived CDR1 and CDR2 are SGHNT and YYREEE (reference sequence). Trimming took off 0 bases at V and 1 base at J, with 10 bases between the two ends.

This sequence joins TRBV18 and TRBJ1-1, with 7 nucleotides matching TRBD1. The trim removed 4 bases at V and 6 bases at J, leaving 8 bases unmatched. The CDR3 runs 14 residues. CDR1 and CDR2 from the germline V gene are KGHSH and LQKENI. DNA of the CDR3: TGTGCCAGCTCACGGCTAGACAGGGCTCCTGAAGCTTTCTTT. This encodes CASSRLDRAPEAFF.

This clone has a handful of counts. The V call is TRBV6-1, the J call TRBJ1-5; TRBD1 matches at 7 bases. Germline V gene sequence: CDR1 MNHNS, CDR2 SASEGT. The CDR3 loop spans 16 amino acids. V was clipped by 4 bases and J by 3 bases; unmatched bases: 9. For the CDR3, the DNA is TGTGCCAGCAGTGTTCGAACGACAGGGAACAATCAGCCCCAGCATTTT. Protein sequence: CASSVRTTGNNQPQHF.

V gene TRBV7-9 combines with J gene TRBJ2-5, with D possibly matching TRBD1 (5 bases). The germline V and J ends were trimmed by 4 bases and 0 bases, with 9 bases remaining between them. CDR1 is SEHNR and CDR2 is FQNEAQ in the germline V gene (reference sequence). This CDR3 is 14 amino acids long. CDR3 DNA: TGTGCCAGCAGCTCGACAGTGTACCAAGAGACCCAGTACTTC. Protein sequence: CASSSTVYQETQYF.

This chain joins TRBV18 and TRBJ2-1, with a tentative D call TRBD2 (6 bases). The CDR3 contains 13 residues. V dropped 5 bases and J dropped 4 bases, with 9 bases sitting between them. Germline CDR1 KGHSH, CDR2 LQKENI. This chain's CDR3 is CASSGGLYNEQFF. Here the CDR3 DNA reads TGTGCCAGCTCAGGGGGGTTATACAATGAGCAGTTCTTC.

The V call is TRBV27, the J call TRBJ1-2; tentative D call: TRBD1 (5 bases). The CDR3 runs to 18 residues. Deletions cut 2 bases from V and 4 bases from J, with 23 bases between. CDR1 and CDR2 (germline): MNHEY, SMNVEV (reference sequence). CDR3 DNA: TGTGCCAGCAGTTTAGGGTATACCTTCTCGGGGACTGCCTATGGCTACACCTTC. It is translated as CASSLGYTFSGTAYGYTF.

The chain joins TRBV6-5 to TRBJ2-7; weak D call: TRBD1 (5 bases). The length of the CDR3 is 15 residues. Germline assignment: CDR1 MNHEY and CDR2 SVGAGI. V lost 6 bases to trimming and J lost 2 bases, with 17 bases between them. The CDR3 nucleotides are TGTGCCAGCAGAACTGCGGCAGGGAATCCCTACGAGCAGTACTTC. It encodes CASRTAAGNPYEQYF.

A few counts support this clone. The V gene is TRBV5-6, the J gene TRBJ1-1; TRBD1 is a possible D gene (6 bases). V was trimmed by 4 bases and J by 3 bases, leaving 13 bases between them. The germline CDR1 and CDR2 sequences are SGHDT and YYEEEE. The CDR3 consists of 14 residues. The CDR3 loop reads CASSPWPGDTEAFF. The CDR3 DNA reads TGTGCCAGCAGCCCCTGGCCAGGGGACACTGAAGCTTTCTTT.